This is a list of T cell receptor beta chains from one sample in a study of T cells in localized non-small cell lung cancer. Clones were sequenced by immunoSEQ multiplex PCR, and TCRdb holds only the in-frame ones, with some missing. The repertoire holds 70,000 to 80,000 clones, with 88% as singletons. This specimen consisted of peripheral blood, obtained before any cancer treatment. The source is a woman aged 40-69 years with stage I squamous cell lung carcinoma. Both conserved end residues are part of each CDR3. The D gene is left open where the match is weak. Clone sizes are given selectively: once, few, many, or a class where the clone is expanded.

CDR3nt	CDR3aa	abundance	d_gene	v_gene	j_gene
TGCAGCGTTGAGGGGTGGGGAGGCAACACTGAAGCTTTCTTT	CSVEGWGGNTEAFF	-	-	TRBV29-1	TRBJ1-1
TGTGCCAGTACCCGGACAGGGGGCTACGAGCAGTACTTC	CASTRTGGYEQYF	-	TRBD1	TRBV19	TRBJ2-7
TGTGCCAGCAGCGCCCAGACGGGACGGAGGAGCCTTCAATATGGCTACACCTTC	CASSAQTGRRSLQYGYTF	-	-	TRBV7-2	TRBJ1-2
TGCGCCAGCAGCTCCGGTCACGCGGGAGGAACAGATACGCAGTATTTT	CASSSGHAGGTDTQYF	-	TRBD2	TRBV5-1	TRBJ2-3
TGCGCCAGCAGTATAGGGCTCCAAGAGACCCAGTACTTC	CASSIGLQETQYF	-	-	TRBV5-1	TRBJ2-5
TGTGCCAGCAGTGAATTTGGACTACCTTCGGGTGAGCAGTTCTTC	CASSEFGLPSGEQFF	-	-	TRBV25-1	TRBJ2-1
TGCAGCGTTGAAGTGGGAGATGGCTACACCTTC	CSVEVGDGYTF	-	-	TRBV29-1	TRBJ1-2
TGCGCCAGCAGCTTGGCCAGCGGAAGCTCCTATAATTCACCCCTCCACTTT	CASSLASGSSYNSPLHF	-	-	TRBV5-1	TRBJ1-6
TGTGCCAGCAGTGAAGGTCGGACGGTGATCTCTGGAAACACCATATATTTT	CASSEGRTVISGNTIYF	-	-	TRBV2	TRBJ1-3
TGTGCCAGCAGAGATGAGTTGGCACCTCCTGGAAACACCATATATTTT	CASRDELAPPGNTIYF	-	-	TRBV2	TRBJ1-3
TGTGCTAGTGGTGGGGACGGCAACAATCAGCCCCAGCATTTT	CASGGDGNNQPQHF	-	-	TRBV12-5	TRBJ1-5
TGCGCCAGCAGTCGGGGCGGGGGGGCAGCAGATACGCAGTATTTT	CASSRGGGAADTQYF	-	TRBD2	TRBV10-1	TRBJ2-3
TGTGCCAGCAGCCCGATGACGGAACACACCTTC	CASSPMTEHTF	-	-	TRBV7-9	TRBJ1-2
TGTGCCAGCAGTGGGGATAAAACGCCACCCCTCCACTTT	CASSGDKTPPLHF	-	-	TRBV2	TRBJ1-6
TGCGCCAGCAGCTTGGCCGCCGGCTCCTACGAGCAGTACTTC	CASSLAAGSYEQYF	-	-	TRBV5-1	TRBJ2-7
TGCGCCAGCAGCTCGGGGGGCGCTGGAAACACCATATATTTT	CASSSGGAGNTIYF	once	-	TRBV5-1	TRBJ1-3
TGTGCCAGCAGTTTATTGGCAGGGGGCTTGAACACTGAAGCTTTCTTT	CASSLLAGGLNTEAFF	-	TRBD1	TRBV27	TRBJ1-1
TGTGCCAGCAGCTTAATACAGGGGGGGTATGAGCAGTACTTC	CASSLIQGGYEQYF	-	-	TRBV7-2	TRBJ2-7
TGTGCCAGCAGTGACTCGGAGGGGGGAGGCAATGGCTACACCTTC	CASSDSEGGGNGYTF	-	-	TRBV6-4	TRBJ1-2
TGTGCCAGCAGCTCTAGCAACCTTATCCTTTCCCGGGCGGGACAGGGGAAGGAGCAGTACTTC	CASSSSNLILSRAGQGKEQYF	-	TRBD1	TRBV7-8	TRBJ2-7
TGTGCCAGCAGTGACCGACAGGGCACTGAAGCTTTCTTT	CASSDRQGTEAFF	few	TRBD1	TRBV6-1	TRBJ1-1
TGTGCCAGCAGCTTGGAGGGGGAACCTAACTATGGCTACACCTTC	CASSLEGEPNYGYTF	-	-	TRBV5-8	TRBJ1-2
TGTGCCAGCACCACACGTAGCAATCAGCCCCAGCATTTT	CASTTRSNQPQHF	-	-	TRBV6-1	TRBJ1-5
TGTGCCAGCAGCTTTAATAGGGGCAATCAGCCCCAGCATTTT	CASSFNRGNQPQHF	-	-	TRBV5-5	TRBJ1-5
TGTGCCACCAGCAGAGAGCGGGCTCTTGGAGATACGCAGTATTTT	CATSRERALGDTQYF	-	-	TRBV15	TRBJ2-3
TGTGCCAGCAGTGAAGTAGGGGCAAACGAGCAGTACTTC	CASSEVGANEQYF	-	-	TRBV2	TRBJ2-7
TGTGCCAGCAGCCCCGGACAGGGGCTTGGGTACGAGCAGTACTTC	CASSPGQGLGYEQYF	-	TRBD1	TRBV9	TRBJ2-7
TGTGCCACCCGGACAGGCCAAGGGGGAAACACCATATATTTT	CATRTGQGGNTIYF	-	TRBD1	TRBV6-5	TRBJ1-3
TGCGCCAGCAGCTTGTACTTCGGCACGGAGAGGTCTGGAAACACCATATATTTT	CASSLYFGTERSGNTIYF	once	-	TRBV5-1	TRBJ1-3
TGCGCCAGCAGCAAGACGACTAGCGGGGGACTCCAAGAGACCCAGTACTTC	CASSKTTSGGLQETQYF	-	TRBD2	TRBV5-1	TRBJ2-5
TGTGCCAGCAGCCTAGCATCGGGGCCCACAGATACGCAGTATTTT	CASSLASGPTDTQYF	-	-	TRBV7-2	TRBJ2-3